Reported below is one T cell receptor (beta chain). The target of this receptor is not known. Base qualities are not recorded, but no much larger clone differs from it by a single base. V is trimmed back by 7 bases and J by 8 bases, and the junction contains 13 bases that no gene match accounts for. The germline V gene (reference sequence) yields SEHNR for CDR1 and FQNEAQ for CDR2. Reading from cysteine to phenylalanine, the CDR3 counts 15 amino acids. Only the CDR3 DNA stays, 45 bases, in frame from base 1. Library construction relied on the immunoSEQ multiplex PCR assay. TCRdb took over this immuneACCESS table, retaining in-frame rearrangements with V and J assigned. Such tables are incomplete; in checked studies, under half of the missing clones stem from an unresolved V gene, and the remainder is unexplained. The sample data list about 86,000 clones, and around 93% of these were observed just once. Of the sample, under 2% is held by the ten largest clones.

This specimen comes from a study of T cell changes during pregnancy in multiple sclerosis (dated by TCRdb to about 2019). For context, the study as a whole: The study looked at changes in the T cell repertoire across pregnancy in women with multiple sclerosis.

Recombination joined TRBV7-9 with TRBJ2-1; TRBD1 aligns with 8 central bases. The clonotype was recovered from a female donor in good health, enrolled as a control in a pregnancy study. Specimen: peripheral blood, collected in the first trimester of pregnancy. The DNA is as follows: TGTGCCAGCATAGCCACAGGGGGGATCGCGGATGAGCAGTTCTTC. The resulting protein is CASIATGGIADEQFF.